The 23 T cell receptor beta chains reported below all come from one sample, sequenced in a study of regulatory T cells in long-lasting Graves disease. For TCR beta, libraries came from iRepertoire HTBI primers and Arm-PCR of CDR3 regions. TCRdb re-analysed the multiplex PCR reads in MiXCR, keeping a single row per CDR3 protein. Of over 500,000 distinct CDR3 sequences listed, roughly a sixth are singletons. The time point denotes: newly diagnosed GD, antithyroid drugs for less than 3 months. After RNA was extracted from PBMCs, the TCR library was made from it. These records were also assigned to another study, of T cells in Graves' hyperthyroidism and ophthalmopathy.

The source material was peripheral blood mononuclear cells (PBMCs), sampled at new diagnosis, from a patient treated with antithyroid drugs. All receptors derive from a young man with Graves disease.

This clonotype was seen at least ten times. This chain connects TRBV18 to TRBJ1-5; a possible D gene is TRBD1 (6 bases). V lost 3 bases to trimming and J lost 4 bases, with 13 bases between them. Germline CDR1 reads KGHSH; CDR2 reads LQKENI. There are 15 residues in the CDR3. As DNA, the CDR3 is TGTGCCAGCTCACCGGCAGGGGCGAAGAATCAGCCCCAGCATTTT. Amino acid sequence: CASSPAGAKNQPQHF.

The table lists this clonotype with many counts. The V gene is TRBV12-3 or TRBV12-4, the J gene TRBJ1-5, with 9 bases aligning to TRBD1. This CDR3 region has 12 residues. J was trimmed by 9 bases and V by 8 bases; bases with no gene match: 5. Here the CDR3 reads CASDRGELPQHF. In DNA form, the CDR3 reads TGTGCCAGCGACAGGGGGGAATTGCCCCAGCATTTT.

This clonotype was recorded a few times. The chain recombines TRBV6-5 with TRBJ2-7; TRBD2 agrees at 7 bases. Trimming took 2 bases from V and 3 from J; bases not matched to a gene: 7. This CDR3 comprises 15 residues. Looked up from germline, CDR1 is MNHEY and CDR2 is SVGAGI. This CDR3 reads CASSYGAGEIYEQYF. CDR3 sequence (DNA): TGTGCCAGCAGTTACGGGGCGGGAGAAATCTACGAGCAGTACTTC.

This clonotype was seen many times. CDR3 sequence: CASSVSRRLAEETQYF. CDR3 DNA: TGTGCCAGTAGCGTGAGCCGGCGACTAGCGGAAGAGACCCAGTACTTC. The chain couples TRBV19 to TRBJ2-5; 9 bases agree with TRBD2. Germline lookup yields CDR1 LNHDA and CDR2 SQIVND (reference sequence). V shed 6 bases and J 3 bases; nucleotides not matched to a gene: 11. The CDR3 length is 16 residues.

V usage is TRBV20-1 and J usage is TRBJ1-2; tentatively, D is TRBD1 (5 bases). The CDR3 loop spans 10 amino acids. V lost 6 bases, J lost 7 bases, and 9 bases lay in between. Per the germline V gene, CDR1 is DFQATT and CDR2 is SNEGSKA (reference sequence). CDR3 region: CSAPGGGYTF. CDR3 bases: TGCAGTGCACCCGGGGGTGGCTACACCTTC.

This clonotype has ten or more counts. V is TRBV27 and J is TRBJ2-3; TRBD1 might be the D (5 bases). Deletions cut 7 bases from V and 6 bases from J, with 8 bases between. Germline values: CDR1 MNHEY, CDR2 SMNVEV (reference sequence). This CDR3 has 11 amino acids. This CDR3 reads CASKAGDTQYF. CDR3 DNA: TGTGCCAGCAAAGCAGGGGATACGCAGTATTTT.

V and J are TRBV5-1 and TRBJ2-7, with D maybe TRBD2 (6 bases). Germline V gene sequence: CDR1 SGHRS, CDR2 YFSETQ. The V end lost 3 bases, the J end lost 0 bases, and 13 bases lay between the germline ends. This CDR3 contains 15 residues. The CDR3 coding sequence is TGCGCCAGCAGCTCGGAGGGCTGGTTCTCCTACGAGCAGTACTTC. It translates to CASSSEGWFSYEQYF.

The V call is TRBV19, the J call TRBJ1-1; no clear D gene. The CDR3 length is 14 residues. The germline CDR1 and CDR2 sequences are LNHDA and SQIVND (reference sequence). Deletions cut 6 bases from V and 0 bases from J, with 11 bases between. In DNA, the CDR3 is TGTGCCAGTAGATCCGGATTGGTGAACACTGAAGCTTTCTTT. This gives the protein CASRSGLVNTEAFF.

This clonotype was counted ten times or more. The chain has TRBV5-1 and TRBJ2-7, with a weak D call TRBD1 (6 bases). Germline loops: CDR1 SGHRS, CDR2 YFSETQ. The CDR3 is made up of 17 amino acids. V lost 3 bases, J lost 2 bases, and 21 bases lay in between. The CDR3 DNA sequence: TGCGCCAGCAGCTCCCGACCCCCGGGACAAGGGCCCTACGAGCAGTACTTC. Amino acid sequence: CASSSRPPGQGPYEQYF.

V gene TRBV10-3 combines with J gene TRBJ2-3; the D gene is possibly TRBD2 (6 bases). V lost 10 bases, J lost 0 bases, and 17 bases lay in between. CDR3 length equals 15 residues. CDR1 and CDR2 from the germline V gene are ENHRY and SYGVKD. The CDR3 DNA reads as TGTGCCACCTTTAGCGGAACGAAAAGCACAGATACGCAGTATTTT. Translated, it gives CATFSGTKSTDTQYF.

This clonotype was detected many times. The rearrangement links TRBV30 to TRBJ2-7, with D unclear. The CDR3 sequence is 13 residues long. Trimming took off 0 bases at V and 1 base at J, with 7 bases between the two ends. Germline V gives CDR1 GTSNPN, CDR2 SVGIG (reference sequence). CDR3 sequence: CAWSVHSSYEQYF. CDR3 DNA sequence: TGTGCCTGGAGTGTACACAGTTCCTACGAGCAGTACTTC.

Comment on this clonotype: Possible read error: a much larger clone is one base away. The V and J genes are TRBV6-1 and TRBJ1-5; tentative D call: TRBD1 (6 bases). The V and J ends lost 6 bases and 4 bases respectively, with 22 bases between them. Germline V gene sequence: CDR1 MNHNS, CDR2 SASEGT. This CDR3 is built from 17 residues. The CDR3 DNA is TGTGCCAGCAGGAATACTGACAGGTGGGAGATTAATCAGCCCCAGCATTTT. This codes for CASRNTDRWEINQPQHF.

This clonotype came up many times. This chain connects TRBV6-5 to TRBJ2-2, with TRBD2 matching over 8 bases. The J segment lost 4 bases and the V segment lost 4 bases, leaving 8 bases of the junction unmatched. The CDR3 totals 16 residues. Germline V gives CDR1 MNHEY, CDR2 SVGAGI. CDR3 in DNA: TGTGCCAGCAGTTGGGAACTAGCGGACGTCACCGGGGAGCTGTTTTTT. Translation gives CASSWELADVTGELFF.

J is TRBJ1-5 and V is TRBV29-1; no reliable D call. The V end was cut by 1 base, the J end by 2 bases, with 6 bases between. Germline V gene sequence: CDR1 SQVTM, CDR2 ANQGSEA. The CDR3 covers 13 residues. In DNA form, the CDR3 reads TGCAGCGTTGAAGTGGAGGGCAATCAGCCCCAGCATTTT. It specifies CSVEVEGNQPQHF.

This clonotype came up many times. The chain joins TRBV27 to TRBJ2-5, with TRBD1 identical over 11 bases. The germline gives CDR1 MNHEY, CDR2 SMNVEV (reference sequence). The CDR3 length is 17 residues. The trim removed 6 bases at V and 1 base at J, leaving 10 bases unmatched. CDR3 sequence: CASSNMPGQGGQETQYF. The CDR3 region has the DNA TGTGCCAGCAGCAACATGCCGGGACAGGGGGGCCAAGAGACCCAGTACTTC.

The table lists this clonotype with a few counts. The chain joins TRBV18 to TRBJ1-1, with TRBD1 identical over 10 bases. This CDR3 comprises 16 residues. V trimming: 3 bases; J trimming: 8 bases; junction bases outside the gene matches: 12. The germline V gene encodes CDR1 KGHSH and CDR2 LQKENI. The CDR3 reads CASSPGGTGVDKEAFF. The CDR3, as DNA: TGTGCCAGCTCACCGGGCGGGACAGGGGTAGATAAGGAAGCTTTCTTT.

This clonotype was seen ten or more times. V and J are TRBV7-9 and TRBJ2-7, with 7 bases fitting TRBD1. Per germline, CDR1 SEHNR and CDR2 FQNEAQ (reference sequence). The CDR3 contains 14 residues. Trimming removed 3 bases from V and 4 bases from J; junction bases left unmatched: 6. The CDR3 is CASSFDRVGYEQYF. DNA of the CDR3: TGTGCCAGCAGCTTCGACAGGGTTGGTTACGAGCAGTACTTC.

This clonotype was picked up many times. V and J are TRBV12-3 or TRBV12-4 and TRBJ1-5, with D perhaps matching TRBD1 (5 bases). The CDR3 loop spans 14 amino acids. V lost 3 bases and J 4 bases, leaving 10 bases between the germline ends. CDR3 residues: CASSFLGVNQPQHF. CDR3 DNA: TGTGCCAGCAGTTTCCTGGGGGTTAATCAGCCCCAGCATTTT.

This clonotype was detected ten times or more. The rearrangement links TRBV20-1 to TRBJ2-3; D not resolved. Germline CDR1 DFQATT, CDR2 SNEGSKA (reference sequence). This CDR3 has 16 amino acids. The CDR3 DNA reads as TGCAGCTCCACCGAATATGTGGCCGGCTACACAGATACGCAGTATTTT. Translating gives CSSTEYVAGYTDTQYF.

The sample holds many counts of this clonotype. The V and J genes are TRBV6-1 and TRBJ2-1; 8 positions match TRBD2. V shed 8 bases and J 7 bases; nucleotides not matched to a gene: 10. Germline CDR1 reads MNHNS; CDR2 reads SASEGT. This CDR3 is built from 14 residues. The CDR3 is CASLERERINEQFF. The CDR3 bases are TGTGCCAGCCTCGAGCGGGAGAGGATTAATGAGCAGTTCTTC.

This clonotype was detected many times. The V and J genes are TRBV28 and TRBJ1-5; D is ambiguous. There are 14 residues in the CDR3. The V gene's germline CDR1 is MDHEN and CDR2 SYDVKM. The ends were cut back, 7 bases at V and 1 base at J, with 11 bases in the middle. The CDR3 sequence: CASTLLSSNQPQHF. The DNA for the CDR3 is TGTGCCAGCACCCTACTTTCCAGCAATCAGCCCCAGCATTTT. The full variable domain, its missing parts supplied by reference TRBV28 and TRBJ1-5, is DVKVTQSSRYLVKRTGEKVFLECVQDMDHENMFWYRQDPGLGLRLIYFSYDVKMKEKGDIPEGYSVSREKKERFSLILESASTNQTSMYLCASTLLSSNQPQHFGDGTRLSIL.

A note on this clonotype: This sequence may be a read error, since a much larger clone differs from it by one base. This chain joins TRBV30 and TRBJ1-1; D gene uncertain. V was pared by 2 bases and J by 8 bases, with 18 bases between. The CDR3 has 14 amino acids. CDR1 GTSNPN and CDR2 SVGIG come from the germline V gene (reference sequence). The CDR3 nucleotides read TGTGCCTGGAGTACAACTACCCTAATAGAAGAAGCTTTCTTT. It encodes CAWSTTTLIEEAFF. The entire variable domain, with the rest obtained from reference TRBV30 and TRBJ1-1, is as follows: SQTIHQWPATLVQPVGSPLSLECTVEGTSNPNLYWYRQAAGRGLQLLFYSVGIGQISSEVPQNLSASRPQDRQFILSSKKLLLSDSGFYLCAWSTTTLIEEAFFGQGTRLTVV.

This clonotype was seen at least ten times. V gene TRBV28 combines with J gene TRBJ2-2; no reliable D call. The length of the CDR3 is 14 residues. The germline V and J ends were trimmed by 6 bases and 3 bases, with 11 bases remaining between them. Germline V gives CDR1 MDHEN, CDR2 SYDVKM. CDR3 nucleotide sequence: TGTGCCAGCAGCCCTATTCAGGACACCGGGGAGCTGTTTTTT. This gives the protein CASSPIQDTGELFF.